Here is one TCR beta chain with its context. A much more abundant neighbour one base away suggests this may be a read error. This sample's RNA came from whole unsorted tissue. The data were taken from a study of tumor and adjacent non-tumor tissue in lung cancer. Germline loops: CDR1 SGHRS, CDR2 YFSETQ. The CDR3 contains 13 residues. A modified ARM-PCR protocol with three rounds of nested PCR amplified TCRbeta. TCRdb passed the multiplex PCR reads through MiXCR, listing each CDR3 protein once. The sample carries about 110,000 distinct CDR3 sequences, 84% recorded once. The chain carries TRBV5-1 and TRBJ1-5; D is unclear. Sample: lung tumor tissue. The TCR comes from a man aged 70-80 years with non-small cell lung cancer. This chain's CDR3 is CASSWGGNKPQHF. DNA for the CDR3: TGCGCCAGCAGCTGGGGAGGCAATAAGCCCCAGCATTTT.